These 3 T cell receptor beta chains came from one sample sequenced in a study of T cell responses to AZD1222 COVID-19 vaccine (TCRdb year 2021). The time point label on this specimen signifies: about 28 days (+/-7) after the second vaccine dose. The treatment or condition label here, explained by the study, means: meningococcal conjugate vaccine given as trial control. The library was generated by the immunoSEQ multiplex PCR assay. Drawn from immuneACCESS, this table holds only the in-frame rearrangements with V and J called that TCRdb kept. Clones are partly lost; checked studies trace under half to an unresolved V gene and leave the rest unexplained. The sample profile shows some 200,000 clones; roughly 94% of them were found once. The ten largest make up 1.7% of the sample. This material consisted of peripheral blood, taken 28 days after the second dose of the MenACWY control vaccine. The receptors were sampled from an adult who received the MenACWY meningococcal vaccine as a control.

The genes are TRBV11-2 and TRBJ1-6; D is unresolved. This CDR3 region has 16 residues. V dropped 0 bases and J dropped 7 bases, with 13 bases sitting between them. CDR1 and CDR2 from the germline V gene are SGHAT and FQNNGV. The DNA of the CDR3 is TGTGCCAGCAGCTTAGATCTGTGGGCTAGCAATTCACCCCTCCACTTT. As protein: CASSLDLWASNSPLHF.

J is TRBJ1-5 and V is TRBV5-6, with D uncertain. V lost 2 bases to trimming and J lost 0 bases, with 3 bases between them. The germline V gene encodes CDR1 SGHDT and CDR2 YYEEEE. The CDR3 has 13 amino acids. The CDR3 sequence: CASSFGSNQPQHF. CDR3 sequence (DNA): TGTGCCAGCAGCTTCGGTAGCAATCAGCCCCAGCATTTT.

The V gene is TRBV3-1 (or the pseudogene TRBV3-2), the J gene TRBJ2-3, with TRBD2 matching 9 bases. V trimming: 3 bases; J trimming: 4 bases; junction bases outside the gene matches: 8. The CDR3 is 16 residues long. Germline CDR1 is LGHDT and CDR2 is YNNKEL (reference sequence). CDR3: CASSHSGRAVSDTQYF. The CDR3 DNA reads TGTGCCAGCAGCCATAGCGGGAGAGCTGTGTCAGATACGCAGTATTTT.